This is a list of T cell receptor beta chains from one sample in a study of low-dose radiotherapy and immunotherapy resistance in tumors. TCRdb called the reads again in MiXCR, with one record for every CDR3 protein. The data contain roughly 100,000 distinct CDR3 sequences, about a fifth of them seen just once; the ten biggest clones take up roughly 4.3%. Sequencing used PBMCs, obtained after low-dose radiotherapy plus immunotherapy. These receptors all stem from a male donor with prostate cancer. CDR3s include the opening cysteine and the closing phenylalanine or tryptophan. The D gene is left open where the match is weak. Clone size is stated in some rows and not others, as once, few, many or a class when expanded.

>TRBV6-5|TRBJ1-2|many|-
CASSLGREPSYGYTF
TGTGCCAGCAGTTTGGGTAGGGAACCGAGCTATGGCTACACCTTC
>TRBV7-2|TRBJ2-5|many|TRBD2
CASSLGLAGEETQYF
TGTGCCAGCAGCTTGGGACTAGCGGGGGAAGAGACCCAGTACTTC
>TRBV5-4|TRBJ1-1|-|-
CASSLAVLSGGLATEAFF
TGTGCCAGCAGCTTGGCAGTGTTGAGTGGCGGACTTGCCACTGAAGCTTTCTTT
>TRBV6-2/TRBV6-3|TRBJ2-3|once|-
CASKRATDTQYF
TGTGCCAGCAAGCGGGCCACAGATACGCAGTATTTT
>TRBV5-3|TRBJ2-3|-|-
CASSLLRADTQYF
TGTGCCAGCAGCTTACTCAGGGCAGATACGCAGTATTTT
>TRBV5-8|TRBJ2-3|many|TRBD2
CASSLASGDTQYF
TGTGCCAGCAGCCTGGCTAGCGGGGATACGCAGTATTTT
>TRBV19|TRBJ1-1|many|-
CASSLNRDLNTEAFF
TGTGCCAGTAGTCTCAACCGGGATTTGAACACTGAAGCTTTCTTT
>TRBV28|TRBJ2-3|many|-
CAAGLNTQYF
TGTGCCGCCGGGCTGAATACGCAGTATTTT
>TRBV19|TRBJ2-1|few|TRBD2
CASKPSGGDEQFF
TGTGCCAGTAAACCTAGCGGTGGGGATGAGCAGTTCTTC
>TRBV3-1|TRBJ1-6|many|TRBD1
CASSLGQGGSPLHF
TGTGCCAGCAGCCTCGGACAGGGAGGTTCACCCCTCCACTTT
>TRBV4-1|TRBJ1-3|many|-
CASSPYPTGGGNTIYF
TGCGCCAGCAGCCCGTACCCCACAGGCGGCGGGAACACCATATATTTT
>TRBV7-7|TRBJ2-2|-|TRBD1
CASSPNTGGSGQLFF
TGTGCCAGCAGCCCAAATACAGGGGGCTCCGGGCAGCTGTTTTTT
>TRBV20-1|TRBJ2-6|many|-
CSARDPANSGANVLTF
TGCAGTGCTAGAGATCCTGCTAACTCTGGGGCCAACGTCCTGACTTTC
>TRBV7-2|TRBJ2-5|many|-
CASSPSGLPSIEAQYF
TGTGCCAGCAGCCCTTCCGGGCTCCCCTCGATAGAGGCCCAGTACTTC
>TRBV6-2/TRBV6-3|TRBJ1-5|many|-
CASSYEGYNQPQHF
TGTGCCAGCAGTTACGAGGGTTACAATCAGCCCCAGCATTTT
>TRBV6-1|TRBJ2-2|many|TRBD2
CASSVHQTSGGELFF
TGTGCCAGCAGTGTACACCAGACTAGCGGGGGGGAGCTGTTTTTT
>TRBV11-2|TRBJ1-1|many|-
CASSHVGAPNTEAFF
TGTGCCAGCAGCCACGTAGGGGCGCCGAACACTGAAGCTTTCTTT
>TRBV24-1|TRBJ2-1|-|-
CATSEENEQFF
TGTGCCACCAGTGAGGAGAATGAGCAGTTCTTC
>TRBV19|TRBJ2-3|many|-
CASSGGDQDTQYF
TGTGCCAGTAGTGGCGGGGATCAAGATACGCAGTATTTT
>TRBV28|TRBJ2-7|many|TRBD2
CASSLPTSGSYEQYF
TGTGCCAGCAGTTTACCGACTAGCGGCTCCTACGAGCAGTACTTC
>TRBV11-1|TRBJ2-1|few|TRBD2
CASTPRRSGNALYNEQFF
TGTGCCAGCACCCCCCGGCGTAGCGGGAACGCACTCTACAATGAGCAGTTCTTC
>TRBV9|TRBJ2-5|many|TRBD2
CASKRTGGRGETQYF
TGTGCCAGCAAGCGGACGGGGGGGCGGGGAGAGACCCAGTACTTC
>TRBV12-3/TRBV12-4|TRBJ1-1|many|-
CASSLGRNTEAFF
TGTGCCAGCAGCTTAGGAAGGAACACTGAAGCTTTCTTT
>TRBV30|TRBJ2-7|many|TRBD1
CAWSRGTGFHEQYF
TGTGCCTGGAGTCGGGGGACAGGGTTCCACGAGCAGTACTTC
>TRBV20-1|TRBJ2-7|-|TRBD1
CSAPDRGREQYF
TGCAGTGCCCCCGACAGGGGAAGGGAGCAGTACTTC
>TRBV5-6|TRBJ2-7|many|-
CASSLPGNPYEQYF
TGTGCCAGCAGCTTGCCTGGGAACCCCTACGAGCAGTACTTC
>TRBV5-1|TRBJ2-2|many|TRBD1
CASSRDRVQVGTGELFF
TGCGCCAGCAGCCGGGACAGGGTCCAAGTTGGTACCGGGGAGCTGTTTTTT